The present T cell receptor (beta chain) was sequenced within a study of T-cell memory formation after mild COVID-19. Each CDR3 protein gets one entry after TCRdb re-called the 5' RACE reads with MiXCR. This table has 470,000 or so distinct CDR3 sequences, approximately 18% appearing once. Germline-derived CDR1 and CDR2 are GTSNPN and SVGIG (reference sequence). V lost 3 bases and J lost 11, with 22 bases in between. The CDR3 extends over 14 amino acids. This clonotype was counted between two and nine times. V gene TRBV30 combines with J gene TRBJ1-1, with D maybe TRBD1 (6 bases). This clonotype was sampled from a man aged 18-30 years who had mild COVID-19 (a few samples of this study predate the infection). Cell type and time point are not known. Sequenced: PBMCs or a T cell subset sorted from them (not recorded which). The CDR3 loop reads CAWSPSTVAQGAFF. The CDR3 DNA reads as TGTGCCTGGAGCCCCTCCACGGTCGCCCAGGGGGCTTTCTTT.